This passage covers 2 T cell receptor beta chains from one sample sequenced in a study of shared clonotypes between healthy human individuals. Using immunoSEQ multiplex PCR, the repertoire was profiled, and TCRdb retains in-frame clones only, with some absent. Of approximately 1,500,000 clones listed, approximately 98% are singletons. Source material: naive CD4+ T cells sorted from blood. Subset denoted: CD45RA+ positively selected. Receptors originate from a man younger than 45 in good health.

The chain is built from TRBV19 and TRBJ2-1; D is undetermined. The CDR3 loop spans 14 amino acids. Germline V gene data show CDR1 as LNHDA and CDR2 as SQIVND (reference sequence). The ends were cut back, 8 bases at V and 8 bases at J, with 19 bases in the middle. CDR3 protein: CASSASHGKDEQFF. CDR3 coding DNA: TGTGCCAGTTCCGCTTCGCATGGCAAGGATGAGCAGTTCTTC.

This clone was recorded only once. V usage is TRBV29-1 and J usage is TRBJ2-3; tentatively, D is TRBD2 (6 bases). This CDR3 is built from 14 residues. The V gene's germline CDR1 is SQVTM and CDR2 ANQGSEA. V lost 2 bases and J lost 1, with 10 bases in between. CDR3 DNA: TGCAGCGTTGAAAGGTCTAGCGGCACAGATACGCAGTATTTT. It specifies CSVERSSGTDTQYF.